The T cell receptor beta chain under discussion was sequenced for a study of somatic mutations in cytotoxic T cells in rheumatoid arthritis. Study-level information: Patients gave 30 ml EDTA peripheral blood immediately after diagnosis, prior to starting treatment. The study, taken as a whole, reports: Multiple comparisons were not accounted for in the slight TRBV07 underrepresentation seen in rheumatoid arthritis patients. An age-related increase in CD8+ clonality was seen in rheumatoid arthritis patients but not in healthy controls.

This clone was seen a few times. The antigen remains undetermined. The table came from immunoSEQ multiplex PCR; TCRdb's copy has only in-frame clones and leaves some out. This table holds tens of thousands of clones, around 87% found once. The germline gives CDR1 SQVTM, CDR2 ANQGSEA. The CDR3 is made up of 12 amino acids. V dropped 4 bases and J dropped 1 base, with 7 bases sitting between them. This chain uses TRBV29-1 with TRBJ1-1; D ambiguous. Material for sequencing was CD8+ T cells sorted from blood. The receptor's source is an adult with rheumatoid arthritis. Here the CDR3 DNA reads TGCAGCGTTGTACGGTCGAACACTGAAGCTTTCTTT. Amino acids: CSVVRSNTEAFF.